Below, 12 T cell receptor beta chains from the same sample are listed, as sequenced in a study of blood T cell repertoires in COVID-19. Assay: immunoSEQ multiplex PCR; the TCRdb copy retains only in-frame clones and omits some. The table shows 90,000 to 100,000 clones, with about 86% occurring only once. The sequencing input was peripheral blood. Receptors were obtained from an elderly man with acute or convalescent COVID-19.

The chain carries TRBV30 and TRBJ1-5, with D possibly TRBD1 on 6 matching bases. CDR3 length equals 15 residues. Germline CDR1 and CDR2: GTSNPN and SVGIG (reference sequence). The ends were cut back, 1 base at V and 1 base at J, with 11 bases in the middle. In DNA, the CDR3 is TGTGCCTGGAGTGCCGGGACACGAAGCAATCAGCCCCAGCATTTT. Translating gives CAWSAGTRSNQPQHF. Full variable domain (missing parts from reference TRBV30 and TRBJ1-5): SQTIHQWPATLVQPVGSPLSLECTVEGTSNPNLYWYRQAAGRGLQLLFYSVGIGQISSEVPQNLSASRPQDRQFILSSKKLLLSDSGFYLCAWSAGTRSNQPQHFGDGTRLSIL.

This clone was detected only a few times. The V and J genes are TRBV6-5 and TRBJ2-7; TRBD1 matches at 8 bases. V shed 2 bases, J shed 3 bases, and the junction held 9 bases outside the gene matches. This CDR3 region has 16 residues. Germline lookup yields CDR1 MNHEY and CDR2 SVGAGI. CDR3 amino acids: CASSYDRTGFGYEQYF. As DNA, the CDR3 is TGTGCCAGCAGTTACGACAGGACAGGGTTTGGCTACGAGCAGTACTTC.

The V call is TRBV10-3, the J call TRBJ2-7; TRBD2 might be the D (6 bases). V lost 6 bases to trimming and J lost 4 bases, with 13 bases between them. Germline V CDR1 and CDR2: ENHRY, SYGVKD. This CDR3 contains 13 residues. In DNA form, the CDR3 reads TGTGCCATCAGGGAGGGCCGGGATTACGAGCAGTACTTC. Residues: CAIREGRDYEQYF.

The chain joins TRBV30 to TRBJ1-6; 9 bases line up with TRBD1. V gave up 0 bases and J gave up 9 bases; unmatched junction bases: 3. Germline CDR1 GTSNPN, CDR2 SVGIG (reference sequence). The CDR3 runs 14 residues. The CDR3 sequence is CAWSVQGATSPLHF. The CDR3, as DNA: TGTGCCTGGAGTGTACAGGGGGCGACTTCACCCCTCCACTTT. Supplemented by reference TRBV30 and TRBJ1-6, the full variable domain reads SQTIHQWPATLVQPVGSPLSLECTVEGTSNPNLYWYRQAAGRGLQLLFYSVGIGQISSEVPQNLSASRPQDRQFILSSKKLLLSDSGFYLCAWSVQGATSPLHFGNGTRLTVT.

This clone was seen only once. V is TRBV19 and J is TRBJ1-4; D might be TRBD1 (5 bases). The CDR3 runs to 13 residues. V was pared by 9 bases and J by 8 bases, with 16 bases between. CDR1 LNHDA and CDR2 SQIVND come from the germline V gene (reference sequence). The CDR3 nucleotides read TGTGCCAGCCGTGGGGCCAGACGGGAAAAACTGTTTTTT. Protein sequence: CASRGARREKLFF.

The chain is built from TRBV6-6 and TRBJ1-1; a possible D gene is TRBD1 (5 bases). In germline, CDR1 is MNHNY, CDR2 SVGAGI (reference sequence). Trimming shortened V by 0 bases and J by 1 base, and 9 bases separated the two germline ends. The CDR3 has 15 amino acids. CDR3 loop: CASSYSTEANTEAFF. DNA for the CDR3: TGTGCCAGCAGTTACTCGACAGAGGCGAACACTGAAGCTTTCTTT.

The chain combines TRBV6-2 or TRBV6-3 with TRBJ1-6, with TRBD1 matching over 8 bases. The trim removed 4 bases at V and 8 bases at J, leaving 7 bases unmatched. This CDR3 comprises 15 residues. CDR1 and CDR2 (germline): MNHEY, SVGEGT. The CDR3, as DNA: TGTGCCAGCAGTTCCCGGAACAGGGGGTATTCACCCCTCCACTTT. Translation gives CASSSRNRGYSPLHF.

The chain employs TRBV19 and TRBJ1-2; perhaps TRBD1 as D (5 bases). This CDR3 has 14 residues. Germline CDR1 and CDR2: LNHDA and SQIVND (reference sequence). Trimming cost V 4 bases and J 2 bases, with 11 bases left between them. CDR3 nucleotides: TGTGCCAGTAGTACTCATGACAGAAACTATGGCTACACCTTC. Encoded protein: CASSTHDRNYGYTF.

CDR3 in amino acids: CASNTNAGGDEQFF. In nucleotides, the CDR3 is TGTGCCAGCAACACAAATGCGGGAGGCGATGAGCAGTTCTTC. The V gene is TRBV28, the J gene TRBJ2-1; 8 bases match TRBD2. CDR1 MDHEN and CDR2 SYDVKM come from the germline V gene. V was pared by 7 bases and J by 8 bases, with 10 bases of the junction left unmatched. CDR3 length: 14 residues.

This clone has only one observation. This rearrangement joins TRBV6-6 to TRBJ1-1; possibly TRBD1 for D (5 bases). V was pared by 4 bases and J by 5 bases, with 17 bases between. The length of the CDR3 is 15 residues. Germline assignment: CDR1 MNHNY and CDR2 SVGAGI (reference sequence). CDR3 coding DNA: TGTGCCAGCAGTTCATCCAGGGAAGGGTCGACTGAAGCTTTCTTT. This gives the protein CASSSSREGSTEAFF.

This clone was detected a few times. The rearrangement uses TRBV28 and TRBJ1-4; weak D call: TRBD1 (6 bases). Germline V gene data show CDR1 as MDHEN and CDR2 as SYDVKM. V dropped 8 bases and J dropped 4 bases, with 11 bases sitting between them. The CDR3 is made up of 13 amino acids. DNA of the CDR3: TGTGCCAGCCGGACAGCGAGTAATGAAAAACTGTTTTTT. Its protein is CASRTASNEKLFF.

The chain carries TRBV7-2 and TRBJ2-1, with 13 bases aligning to TRBD2. Germline values: CDR1 SGHTA, CDR2 FQGNSA. Trimming at V came to 3 bases and at J to 7 bases, leaving 6 bases not matched to a gene. This CDR3 contains 16 residues. CDR3 DNA sequence: TGTGCCAGCAGCTTGCGGACTAGCGGGAGTGGTAATGAGCAGTTCTTC. Protein: CASSLRTSGSGNEQFF.